In its sample, the clone carrying this T cell receptor beta chain was seen a few times. Germline V CDR1 and CDR2: MNHEY, SMNVEV (reference sequence). V was clipped by 6 bases and J by 0 bases; unmatched bases: 7. The length of the CDR3 is 17 residues. The sample belongs to a study of blood T cell repertoires in COVID-19. Across the study: Whether acute or convalescent, the COVID-19 samples came from the United States, Italy and Spain. Sample material is recorded as cDNA or gDNA derived from T cells, B-cell-depleted T cells, or PBMCs.

Original data processing: By means of reference gene primer amplification, nucleated cell counts were estimated. Sequencing was performed with immunoSEQ multiplex PCR; in TCRdb, only in-frame clones are kept and a portion is missing. That table supplies the V and J calls and clone size; D and trimming were determined from the DNA. The repertoire holds about 66,000 clones, with around 83% as singletons. The chain has TRBV27 and TRBJ2-2, with 10 nucleotides matching TRBD2. The TCR sequence derives from a man aged 50 to 60 with active COVID-19. The sequencing sample was made of peripheral blood. DNA for the CDR3: TGTGCCAGCAGCCGGCTAGCGGGGGCAACGAACACCGGGGAGCTGTTTTTT. The encoded protein is CASSRLAGATNTGELFF.